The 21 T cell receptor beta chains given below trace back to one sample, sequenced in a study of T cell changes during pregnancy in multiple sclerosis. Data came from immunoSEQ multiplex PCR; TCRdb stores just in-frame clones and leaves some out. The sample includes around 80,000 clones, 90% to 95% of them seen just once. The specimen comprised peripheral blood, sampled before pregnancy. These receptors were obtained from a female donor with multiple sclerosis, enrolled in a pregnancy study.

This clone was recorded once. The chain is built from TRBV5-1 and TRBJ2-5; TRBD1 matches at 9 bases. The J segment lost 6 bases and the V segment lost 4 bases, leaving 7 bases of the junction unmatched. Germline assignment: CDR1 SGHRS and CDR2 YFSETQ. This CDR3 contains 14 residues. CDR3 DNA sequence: TGCGCCAGCAGCGAAACAGGGGGCGAAAAGACCCAGTACTTC. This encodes CASSETGGEKTQYF.

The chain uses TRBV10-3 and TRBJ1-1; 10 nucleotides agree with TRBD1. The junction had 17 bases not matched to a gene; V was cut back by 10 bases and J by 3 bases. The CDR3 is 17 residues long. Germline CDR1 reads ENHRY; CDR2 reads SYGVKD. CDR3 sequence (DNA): TGTGCCAGCAAAACCCCCGGGACAGGGGTTATGGACACTGAAGCTTTCTTT. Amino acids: CASKTPGTGVMDTEAFF.

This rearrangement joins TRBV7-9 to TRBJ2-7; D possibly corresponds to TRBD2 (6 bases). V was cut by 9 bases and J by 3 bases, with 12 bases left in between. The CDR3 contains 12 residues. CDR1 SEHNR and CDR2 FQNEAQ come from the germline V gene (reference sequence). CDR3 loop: CARPDYRYEQYF. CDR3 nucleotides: TGTGCCAGACCGGACTACCGCTACGAGCAGTACTTC.

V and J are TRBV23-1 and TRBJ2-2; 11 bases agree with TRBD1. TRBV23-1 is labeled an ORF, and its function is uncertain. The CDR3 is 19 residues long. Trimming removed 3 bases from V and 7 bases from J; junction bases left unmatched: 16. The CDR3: CASSQVLSRDRGRIGELFF. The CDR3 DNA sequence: TGCGCCAGCAGTCAGGTCCTATCTCGGGACAGGGGGAGGATCGGGGAGCTGTTTTTT.

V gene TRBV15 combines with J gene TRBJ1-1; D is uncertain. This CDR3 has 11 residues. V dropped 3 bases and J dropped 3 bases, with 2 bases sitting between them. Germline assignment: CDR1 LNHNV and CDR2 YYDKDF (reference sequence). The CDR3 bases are TGTGCCACCAGCAGCTACACTGAAGCTTTCTTT. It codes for CATSSYTEAFF.

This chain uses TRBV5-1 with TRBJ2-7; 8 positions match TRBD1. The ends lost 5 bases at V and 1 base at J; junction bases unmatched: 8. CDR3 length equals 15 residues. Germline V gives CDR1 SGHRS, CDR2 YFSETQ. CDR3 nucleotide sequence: TGCGCCAGCAGTCCCCGCCGGGACAGGTCCTACGAGCAGTACTTC. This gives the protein CASSPRRDRSYEQYF.

CDR3 protein: CASSFMAGEYNEQFF. DNA of the CDR3: TGTGCCAGCAGCTTCATGGCGGGGGAGTACAATGAGCAGTTCTTC. V and J are TRBV7-8 and TRBJ2-1; TRBD2 agrees at 7 bases. Trimming cost V 3 bases and J 4 bases; bases outside gene matches: 6. This CDR3 is built from 15 residues. The germline V gene encodes CDR1 SGHVS and CDR2 FQNEAQ.

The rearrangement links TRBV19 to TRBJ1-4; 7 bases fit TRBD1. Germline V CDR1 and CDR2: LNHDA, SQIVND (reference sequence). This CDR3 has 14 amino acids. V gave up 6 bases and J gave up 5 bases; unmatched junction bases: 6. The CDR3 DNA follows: TGTGCCAGTAGCCTACAGGGGCCAAATGAAAAACTGTTTTTT. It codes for CASSLQGPNEKLFF.

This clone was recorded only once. The CDR3 spells CASSPPRQPGELFF. The CDR3 coding sequence is TGTGCCAGCAGCCCACCGAGGCAACCCGGGGAGCTGTTTTTT. This rearrangement joins TRBV6-5 to TRBJ2-2; no clear D. This CDR3 has 14 residues. The V end lost 6 bases, the J end lost 6 bases, and 14 bases lay between the germline ends. Germline lookup yields CDR1 MNHEY and CDR2 SVGAGI.

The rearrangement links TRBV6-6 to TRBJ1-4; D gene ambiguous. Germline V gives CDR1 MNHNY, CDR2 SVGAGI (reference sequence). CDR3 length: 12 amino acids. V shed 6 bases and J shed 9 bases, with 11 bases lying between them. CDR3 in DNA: TGTGCCAGCAGCGCACAGAATCAAAAACTGTTTTTT. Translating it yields CASSAQNQKLFF.

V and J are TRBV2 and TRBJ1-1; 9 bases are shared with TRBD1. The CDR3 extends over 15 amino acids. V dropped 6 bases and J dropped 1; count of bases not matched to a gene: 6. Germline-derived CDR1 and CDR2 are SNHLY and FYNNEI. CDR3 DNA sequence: TGTGCCAGCAGCGTACAGGGGGCGACGAACACTGAAGCTTTCTTT. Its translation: CASSVQGATNTEAFF.

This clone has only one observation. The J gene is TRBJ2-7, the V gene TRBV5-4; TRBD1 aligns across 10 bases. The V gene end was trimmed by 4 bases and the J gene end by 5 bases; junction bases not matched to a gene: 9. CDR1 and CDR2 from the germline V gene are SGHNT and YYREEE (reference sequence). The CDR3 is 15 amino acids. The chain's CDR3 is CASSPTGGKNDEQYF. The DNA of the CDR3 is TGTGCCAGCAGCCCGACAGGGGGCAAAAACGACGAGCAGTACTTC.

The CDR3 reads CAISEPQQGANYGYTF. The CDR3 DNA sequence: TGTGCCATCAGTGAGCCACAACAGGGAGCTAACTATGGCTACACCTTC. V is TRBV10-3 and J is TRBJ1-2, with D maybe TRBD1 (6 bases). Germline CDR1 and CDR2: ENHRY and SYGVKD. The CDR3 runs to 16 residues. V shed 2 bases and J shed 0 bases, with 13 bases lying between them.

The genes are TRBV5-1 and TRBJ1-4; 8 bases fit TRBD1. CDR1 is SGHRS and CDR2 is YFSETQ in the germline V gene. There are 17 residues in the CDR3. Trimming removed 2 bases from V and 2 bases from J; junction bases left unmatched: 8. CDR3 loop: CASSFGQGSVTNEKLFF. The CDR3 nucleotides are TGCGCCAGCAGCTTTGGACAGGGTTCCGTGACTAATGAAAAACTGTTTTTT.

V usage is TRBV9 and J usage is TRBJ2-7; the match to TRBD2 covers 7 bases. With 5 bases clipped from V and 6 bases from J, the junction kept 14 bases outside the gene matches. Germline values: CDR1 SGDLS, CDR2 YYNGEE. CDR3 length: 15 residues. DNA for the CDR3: TGTGCCAGCAGTCCTGAGCGCGGGGGACTGGGCGAGCAGTACTTC. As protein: CASSPERGGLGEQYF.

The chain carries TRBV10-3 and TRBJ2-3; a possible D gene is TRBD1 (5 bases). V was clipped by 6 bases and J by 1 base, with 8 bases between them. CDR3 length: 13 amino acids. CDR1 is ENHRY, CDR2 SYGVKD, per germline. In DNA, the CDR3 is TGTGCCATCAGAGGGGTGGGCACAGATACGCAGTATTTT. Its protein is CAIRGVGTDTQYF.

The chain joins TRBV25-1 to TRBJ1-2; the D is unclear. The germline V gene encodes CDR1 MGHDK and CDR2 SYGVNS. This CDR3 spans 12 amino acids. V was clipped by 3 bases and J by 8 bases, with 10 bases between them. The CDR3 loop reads CASSDGVWGYTF. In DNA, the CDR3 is TGTGCCAGCAGTGACGGGGTCTGGGGCTACACCTTC.

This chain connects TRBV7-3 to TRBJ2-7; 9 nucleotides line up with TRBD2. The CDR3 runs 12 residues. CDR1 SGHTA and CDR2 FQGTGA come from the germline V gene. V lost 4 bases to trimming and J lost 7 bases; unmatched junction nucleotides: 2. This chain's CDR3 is CASSSRGGEQYF. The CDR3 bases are TGTGCCAGCAGCTCGCGGGGGGGTGAGCAGTACTTC.

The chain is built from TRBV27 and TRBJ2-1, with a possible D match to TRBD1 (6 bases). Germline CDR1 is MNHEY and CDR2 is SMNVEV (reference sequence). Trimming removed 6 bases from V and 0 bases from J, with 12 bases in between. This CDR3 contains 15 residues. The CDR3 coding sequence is TGTGCCAGCAGCCCGAGGGGGAGCTCCTACAATGAGCAGTTCTTC. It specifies CASSPRGSSYNEQFF.

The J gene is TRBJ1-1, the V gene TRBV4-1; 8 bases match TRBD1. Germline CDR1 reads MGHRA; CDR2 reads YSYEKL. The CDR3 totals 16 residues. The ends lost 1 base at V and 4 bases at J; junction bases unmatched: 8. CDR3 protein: CASSQGAGGLGTEAFF. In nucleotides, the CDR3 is TGCGCCAGCAGCCAAGGGGCAGGGGGCCTGGGCACTGAAGCTTTCTTT.

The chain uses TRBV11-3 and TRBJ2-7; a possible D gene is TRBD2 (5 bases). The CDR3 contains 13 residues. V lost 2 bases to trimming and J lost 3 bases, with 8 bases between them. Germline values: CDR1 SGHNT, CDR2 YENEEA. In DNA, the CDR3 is TGTGCCAGCAGCTTACTCGGGGACTACGAGCAGTACTTC. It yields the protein CASSLLGDYEQYF. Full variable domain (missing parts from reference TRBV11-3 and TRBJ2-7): EAGVVQSPRYKIIEKKQPVAFWCNPISGHNTLYWYLQNLGQGPELLIRYENEEAVDDSQLPKDRFSAERLKGVDSTLKIQPAELGDSAVYLCASSLLGDYEQYFGPGTRLTVT.